The next 10 T cell receptor beta chains were all read from a single sample in a study of PD-1 blockade in classical Hodgkin lymphoma. With no exception, relapse followed autologous stem cell transplantation in all patients, and brentuximab vedotin exposure varied. Thawed PBMCs were the source of CD4+ T cells, purified by magnetic negative selection. Repertoires were generated with immunoSEQ multiplex PCR, while TCRdb's copy carries only in-frame clones and drops some. The data show about 9,700 clones, about 70% seen once. The specimen was CD4+ T cells from blood, collected at baseline. These receptors all come from a human donor with classical Hodgkin lymphoma.

The chain is built from TRBV7-2 and TRBJ2-2; D is ambiguous. Germline lookup yields CDR1 SGHTA and CDR2 FQGNSA. V lost 2 bases to trimming and J lost 2 bases, with 9 bases between them. There are 15 residues in the CDR3. CDR3 DNA: TGTGCCAGCAGCTTATCCTACAGTAACACCGGGGAGCTGTTTTTT. Translating gives CASSLSYSNTGELFF.

The rearrangement joins TRBV28 to TRBJ1-5; a possible D gene is TRBD1 (5 bases). Trimming removed 3 bases from V and 5 bases from J, with 14 bases in between. This CDR3 is built from 15 residues. Germline V gene data show CDR1 as MDHEN and CDR2 as SYDVKM. CDR3 sequence reads: CASSFSTVLDQPQHF. CDR3 bases: TGTGCCAGCAGTTTTTCGACAGTTTTAGATCAGCCCCAGCATTTT. Full variable domain (missing parts from reference TRBV28 and TRBJ1-5): DVKVTQSSRYLVKRTGEKVFLECVQDMDHENMFWYRQDPGLGLRLIYFSYDVKMKEKGDIPEGYSVSREKKERFSLILESASTNQTSMYLCASSFSTVLDQPQHFGDGTRLSIL.

This CDR3 reads CASTRAGRSYNEQFF. CDR3 DNA sequence: TGTGCCAGCACGAGAGCGGGTAGGTCCTACAATGAGCAGTTCTTC. The chain is built from TRBV9 and TRBJ2-1; perhaps TRBD2 as D (6 bases). The CDR3 sequence is 15 residues long. The germline CDR1 and CDR2 sequences are SGDLS and YYNGEE. Between the trimmed V and J ends, which lost 6 bases and 1 base, there was a span of 14 bases.

The chain joins TRBV29-1 to TRBJ2-1; D uncertain. V lost 2 bases and J lost 5, with 13 bases in between. The germline V gene encodes CDR1 SQVTM and CDR2 ANQGSEA. The CDR3 runs to 14 residues. CDR3 DNA sequence: TGCAGCGTTGAACTAGGGCTTTTCCACAATGAGCAGTTCTTC. Translating it yields CSVELGLFHNEQFF.

This chain joins TRBV7-3 and TRBJ2-2, with a weak D call TRBD1 (6 bases). Deletions cut 0 bases from V and 7 bases from J, with 9 bases between. The CDR3 is 14 residues long. Germline CDR1 and CDR2: SGHTA and FQGTGA. The CDR3 nucleotides are TGTGCCAGCAGCTTAACGAGGGGGATCGGGGAGCTGTTTTTT. Protein product: CASSLTRGIGELFF. Together with reference TRBV7-3 and TRBJ2-2, the CDR3 gives the full variable domain: GAGVSQTPSNKVTEKGKYVELRCDPISGHTALYWYRQSLGQGPEFLIYFQGTGAADDSGLPNDRFFAVRPEGSVSTLKIQRTERGDSAVYLCASSLTRGIGELFFGEGSRLTVL.

The chain carries TRBV27 and TRBJ2-7; 7 bases match TRBD2. Germline V gene sequence: CDR1 MNHEY, CDR2 SMNVEV (reference sequence). The CDR3 runs 16 residues. V gave up 6 bases and J gave up 0 bases; unmatched junction bases: 11. The CDR3 DNA is TGTGCCAGCAGCTTAGCGGGCCCCAAGATCTCCTACGAGCAGTACTTC. Its translation: CASSLAGPKISYEQYF.

The chain has TRBV10-2 and TRBJ2-5; D perhaps matches TRBD1 (5 bases). The J call may be incorrect, as the DNA end agrees better with TRBJ2-7. The CDR3 consists of 15 residues. Germline values: CDR1 WSHSY, CDR2 SAAADI. DNA for the CDR3: TGCGCCAGCAGAGTCGACAGTTTTTCCCTCGACGAGCAGTACTTC. Protein: CASRVDSFSLDEQYF.

The V gene is TRBV5-1, the J gene TRBJ2-2, with 11 nucleotides matching TRBD1. The V gene's germline CDR1 is SGHRS and CDR2 YFSETQ. The V gene end was trimmed by 0 bases and the J gene end by 7 bases; junction bases not matched to a gene: 8. The CDR3 has 17 amino acids. The CDR3 is CASSLAPGQGANGELFF. CDR3 sequence (DNA): TGCGCCAGCAGCTTGGCCCCAGGACAGGGGGCGAACGGGGAGCTGTTTTTT. Supplemented by reference TRBV5-1 and TRBJ2-2, the full variable domain reads KAGVTQTPRYLIKTRGQQVTLSCSPISGHRSVSWYQQTPGQGLQFLFEYFSETQRNKGNFPGRFSGRQFSNSRSEMNVSTLELGDSALYLCASSLAPGQGANGELFFGEGSRLTVL.

CDR3: CASSLYMDNSYSPLHF. CDR3 bases: TGTGCCAGCAGCTTGTATATGGACAATAGCTATTCACCCCTCCACTTT. This chain joins TRBV5-5 and TRBJ1-6; perhaps TRBD1 as D (5 bases). The V end lost 1 base, the J end lost 8 bases, and 16 bases lay between the germline ends. The CDR3 has 16 amino acids. In germline, CDR1 is SGHKS, CDR2 YYEKEE (reference sequence).

In nucleotides, the CDR3 is TGCGCCAGCAGCTTGGTAGCAGGGGGGAACTACGAGCAGTACTTC. Protein: CASSLVAGGNYEQYF. V usage is TRBV5-1 and J usage is TRBJ2-7, with D possibly being TRBD1 (7 bases). The germline V gene encodes CDR1 SGHRS and CDR2 YFSETQ. Trimming left V 0 bases short and J 3 bases short, with 13 bases between. The CDR3 runs 15 residues.